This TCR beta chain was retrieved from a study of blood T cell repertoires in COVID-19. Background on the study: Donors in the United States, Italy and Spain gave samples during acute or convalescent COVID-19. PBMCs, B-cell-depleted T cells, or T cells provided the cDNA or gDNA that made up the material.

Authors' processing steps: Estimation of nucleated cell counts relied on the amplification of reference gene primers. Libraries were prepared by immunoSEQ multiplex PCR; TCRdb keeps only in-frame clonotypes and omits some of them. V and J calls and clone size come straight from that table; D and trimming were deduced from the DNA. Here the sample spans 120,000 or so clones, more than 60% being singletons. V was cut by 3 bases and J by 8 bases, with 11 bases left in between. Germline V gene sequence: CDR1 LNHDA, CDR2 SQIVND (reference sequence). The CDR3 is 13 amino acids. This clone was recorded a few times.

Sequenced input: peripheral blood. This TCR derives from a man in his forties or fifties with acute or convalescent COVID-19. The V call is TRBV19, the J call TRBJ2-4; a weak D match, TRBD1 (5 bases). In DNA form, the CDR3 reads TGTGCCAGTAGTATCGGCAGGGAAGACATTCAGTACTTC. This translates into CASSIGREDIQYF.